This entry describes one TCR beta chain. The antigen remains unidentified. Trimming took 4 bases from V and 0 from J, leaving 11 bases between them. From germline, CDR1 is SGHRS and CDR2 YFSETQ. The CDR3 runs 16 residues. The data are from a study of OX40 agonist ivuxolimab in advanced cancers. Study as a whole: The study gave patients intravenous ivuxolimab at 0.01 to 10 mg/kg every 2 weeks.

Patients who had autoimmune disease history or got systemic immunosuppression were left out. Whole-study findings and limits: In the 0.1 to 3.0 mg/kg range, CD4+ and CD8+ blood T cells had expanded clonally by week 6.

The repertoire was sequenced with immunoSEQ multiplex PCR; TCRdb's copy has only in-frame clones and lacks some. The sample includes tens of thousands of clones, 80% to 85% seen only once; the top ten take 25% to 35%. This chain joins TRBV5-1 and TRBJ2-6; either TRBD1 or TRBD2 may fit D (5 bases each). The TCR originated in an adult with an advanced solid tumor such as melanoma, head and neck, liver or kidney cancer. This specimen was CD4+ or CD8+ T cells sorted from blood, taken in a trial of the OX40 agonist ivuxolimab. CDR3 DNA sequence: TGCGCCAGCAGCCTCGGGACCTTCTCTGGGGCCAACGTCCTGACTTTC. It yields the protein CASSLGTFSGANVLTF.